This TCR beta chain was profiled in a study of CD8 T cells in ankylosing spondylitis. The CDR3 is 13 residues long. V was cut by 4 bases and J by 6 bases, with 10 bases left in between. Germline V gene sequence: CDR1 SGHTA, CDR2 FQGTGA. Broader study findings: Disease-associated clones were reportedly significantly overrepresented in matched ankylosing spondylitis synovial fluid. In the blood and synovial fluid of reactive arthritis, some motif variants had been previously reported.

TCRdb reanalysed the 5' RACE reads using MiXCR and keeps one entry per CDR3 protein. In the table there are about 240,000 distinct CDR3 sequences, around 7.8% of which are singletons. On this clonotype itself: Its antigen is unknown.

This clonotype originated in a male donor with ankylosing spondylitis or in good health (not recorded which). The chain recombines TRBV7-3 with TRBJ2-1; the D gene is possibly TRBD2 (6 bases). Sequenced sample: blood, either unsorted or a sorted T cell fraction (not recorded which). The CDR3 DNA is TGTGCCAGCAGCTCAGGAGCGGGCAATGAGCAGTTCTTC. Protein sequence: CASSSGAGNEQFF.